The present entry profiles one TCR beta chain with its context. V lost 6 bases, J lost 5 bases, and 9 bases stayed unmatched. The CDR3 has 14 residues. Germline-derived CDR1 and CDR2 are SQVTM and ANQGSEA. In the original workflow: Reference gene primer amplification in the assay estimated nucleated cell counts. Assay: immunoSEQ multiplex PCR; the TCRdb copy retains only in-frame clones and omits some. V, J and clone size are those of that table, while D and trimming were read from the DNA. The sample has some 200,000 clones, roughly nine tenths seen once. This specimen comes from a study of blood T cell repertoires in COVID-19. In the study overall: From the United States, Italy and Spain came samples of acute and convalescent COVID-19. Sources were T cells, B-cell-depleted T cells, or PBMCs; the material itself was cDNA or gDNA.

This TCR was recovered from a man aged 30-40 years with acute or convalescent COVID-19. V and J are TRBV29-1 and TRBJ2-5, with 10 bases aligning to TRBD1. Sample: peripheral blood. Here the CDR3 reads CSVAGGQGWETQYF. In DNA form, the CDR3 reads TGCAGCGTCGCTGGGGGACAGGGGTGGGAGACCCAGTACTTC.